These 12 T cell receptor beta chains were all obtained from the same sample, sequenced in a study of shared clonotypes between healthy human individuals. The data were produced by immunoSEQ multiplex PCR, yet TCRdb's version contains in-frame clones alone and is incomplete. The data contain about 2.1 million clones, 93% of them singletons. Naive CD8 populations comprised CD45RO-negative cells positively selected for CCR7, excluding terminally differentiated effector memory CD45RA+ cells. Specimen: naive CD8+ T cells from PBMCs. The receptor set was obtained from a man between 18 and 29 years old in good health. Some clones in this sample may be carry-over from other donors' samples.

The V gene is TRBV9, the J gene TRBJ2-7, with 8 bases identical to TRBD1. The V gene end was trimmed by 3 bases and the J gene end by 5 bases; junction bases not matched to a gene: 7. This CDR3 region has 14 residues. The V gene's germline CDR1 is SGDLS and CDR2 YYNGEE. Here the CDR3 DNA reads TGTGCCAGCAGCGACCCAGGGGGCAAAGACGAGCAGTACTTC. The encoded protein is CASSDPGGKDEQYF.

The chain links TRBV5-8 to TRBJ1-1; TRBD1 might be the D (6 bases). The V end lost 0 bases, the J end lost 3 bases, and 12 bases lay between the germline ends. The CDR3 has 15 residues. CDR1 and CDR2 from the germline V gene are SGHTS and YDEGEE. The CDR3 protein is CASSLGPGDYTEAFF. The CDR3 region has the DNA TGTGCCAGCAGCTTGGGGCCAGGGGATTACACTGAAGCTTTCTTT.

J is TRBJ2-5 and V is TRBV6-5; D is perhaps TRBD2 (6 bases). The DNA end favors TRBJ2-7, so the J call may be wrong. Germline V gene data show CDR1 as MNHEY and CDR2 as SVGAGI. CDR3 length equals 15 residues. The DNA of the CDR3 is TGTGCCAGCTCCTCCGGGAGCAGGCCTCCTGGCGAGCAGTACTTC. Its protein product is CASSSGSRPPGEQYF.

About this clone itself: At the DNA level, this CDR3 is encoded by other sequences in the same sample as well. V gene TRBV9 combines with J gene TRBJ2-5; tentatively, D is TRBD2 (6 bases). CDR3 length: 13 amino acids. The V and J ends lost 1 base and 5 bases respectively, with 9 bases between them. The germline gives CDR1 SGDLS, CDR2 YYNGEE. The CDR3 is CASSVRGGETQYF. CDR3 coding DNA: TGTGCCAGCAGCGTAAGGGGAGGCGAGACCCAGTACTTC.

A remark on this clone: A read error may be the cause here, since a much bigger clone is one base away. In the same sample, other DNA sequences code for this CDR3. The genes are TRBV5-6 and TRBJ2-7; no definite D call. V lost 2 bases and J 3 bases, leaving 3 bases between the germline ends. CDR1 and CDR2 from the germline V gene are SGHDT and YYEEEE. CDR3 length equals 11 residues. The CDR3: CASSLGYEQYF. The DNA of the CDR3 is TGTGCCAGCAGCTTAGGCTACGAGCAGTACTTC.

Worth noting for this clone: This same CDR3 is encoded by further DNA sequences in the sample. The chain has TRBV14 and TRBJ2-1; D is ambiguous. Trimming shortened V by 1 base and J by 0 bases, and 7 bases separated the two germline ends. CDR3 length: 15 amino acids. Germline-derived CDR1 and CDR2 are SGHDN and FVKESK. CDR3 region: CASSQVASSYNEQFF. The CDR3 nucleotides read TGTGCCAGCAGCCAAGTGGCTAGCTCCTACAATGAGCAGTTCTTC.

The chain employs TRBV7-8 and TRBJ2-3, with D perhaps TRBD2 (5 bases). This CDR3 is built from 15 residues. Trimming cost V 5 bases and J 0 bases, with 12 bases left between them. CDR1 is SGHVS, CDR2 FQNEAQ, per germline. For the CDR3, the DNA is TGTGCCAGCAGCAACCCGGGAATTAGCACAGATACGCAGTATTTT. This encodes CASSNPGISTDTQYF.

The V call is TRBV2, the J call TRBJ2-1; 12 positions match TRBD2. Germline V gene sequence: CDR1 SNHLY, CDR2 FYNNEI. J gave up 3 bases and V 5 bases, and 8 bases lay outside the gene matches. The CDR3 length is 17 residues. The CDR3 DNA follows: TGTGCCAGCAGTCCTAGCGGGAGGGCTATTCGCTACAATGAGCAGTTCTTC. This encodes CASSPSGRAIRYNEQFF.

This chain uses TRBV6-4 with TRBJ2-1; 11 bases agree with TRBD2. V was clipped by 4 bases and J by 7 bases; unmatched bases: 6. Germline CDR1 is MRHNA and CDR2 is SNTAGT. The CDR3 is 15 amino acids. In nucleotides, the CDR3 is TGTGCCAGCAGTGTCAGACTAGCGGGACCAAATGAGCAGTTCTTC. Its translation: CASSVRLAGPNEQFF.

This clone has a single count. The chain uses TRBV7-6 and TRBJ2-7, with 10 bases that match TRBD1. The CDR3 is 15 residues long. V lost 5 bases, J lost 4 bases, and 8 bases stayed unmatched. Germline values: CDR1 SGHVS, CDR2 FNYEAQ. The CDR3 loop reads CASSLTGTGDYEQYF. The CDR3 DNA follows: TGTGCCAGCAGCCTCACCGGGACAGGGGATTACGAGCAGTACTTC.

This chain joins TRBV6-1 and TRBJ2-3; the match to TRBD2 covers 13 bases. The CDR3 is made up of 17 amino acids. Germline-derived CDR1 and CDR2 are MNHNS and SASEGT. V was clipped by 4 bases and J by 1 base; unmatched bases: 5. The CDR3 DNA reads TGTGCCAGCAGTGCCCTTGGACTAGCGGGAGGCACAGATACGCAGTATTTT. It is translated as CASSALGLAGGTDTQYF.

V gene TRBV9 combines with J gene TRBJ2-3; tentative D call: TRBD2 (5 bases). This CDR3 has 14 residues. Germline V CDR1 and CDR2: SGDLS, YYNGEE. Trimming took 5 bases from V and 6 from J, leaving 16 bases between them. In DNA, the CDR3 is TGTGCCAGCAGGAGAGTAGCGTCCTCGGATACGCAGTATTTT. Its protein product is CASRRVASSDTQYF.